Shown below are 29 T cell receptor beta chains from a single sample sequenced in a study of blood T cell repertoires in COVID-19. Produced via immunoSEQ multiplex PCR; TCRdb's table is partial and in-frame only. The sample yields 250,000 to 350,000 clones, around 90% seen once. Sequenced input: PBMCs or T cells enriched from blood (not recorded which). The receptors originated from a woman between 18 and 30 years old with acute COVID-19.

This sequence joins TRBV18 and TRBJ2-3, with D tentatively TRBD2 (5 bases). Trimming cost V 5 bases and J 3 bases, with 9 bases left between them. This CDR3 is 13 amino acids long. Germline V lookup: CDR1 KGHSH, CDR2 LQKENI. CDR3 protein: CASSFTRTDTQYF. CDR3 nucleotide sequence: TGTGCCAGCTCATTCACTAGGACAGATACGCAGTATTTT.

The V gene is TRBV25-1, the J gene TRBJ2-7; tentatively, D is TRBD2 (6 bases). The CDR3 is 16 amino acids. Germline CDR1 MGHDK, CDR2 SYGVNS. Trimming cost V 6 bases and J 3 bases, with 21 bases left between them. The CDR3 spells CASSPSTGLSHYEQYF. The CDR3 bases are TGTGCCAGCAGCCCCTCCACGGGACTGTCTCACTACGAGCAGTACTTC.

CDR3 residues: CSGTGNYGYTF. DNA for the CDR3: TGCAGCGGAACGGGTAACTATGGCTACACCTTC. The V call is TRBV20-1, the J call TRBJ1-2; D unresolved. CDR1 is DFQATT and CDR2 is SNEGSKA in the germline V gene (reference sequence). The CDR3 spans 11 residues.

The rearrangement joins TRBV9 to TRBJ1-1; D perhaps matches TRBD1 (6 bases). The V and J ends lost 0 bases and 1 base respectively, with 10 bases between them. Germline V lookup: CDR1 SGDLS, CDR2 YYNGEE. The CDR3 length is 15 residues. CDR3 residues: CASSVAPTGNTEAFF. The CDR3 nucleotides are TGTGCCAGCAGCGTAGCTCCGACAGGGAACACTGAAGCTTTCTTT.

This chain joins TRBV13 and TRBJ2-5; 11 bases align to TRBD2. Unmatched junction bases numbered 8, after V lost 0 bases and J lost 5 bases. The CDR3 spans 17 residues. Germline CDR1 reads PRHDT; CDR2 reads FYEKMQ (reference sequence). The CDR3 region has the DNA TGTGCCAGCAGCTTAGGCCCTAGCGGGAGGTGGAAGGAGACCCAGTACTTC. Its translation is CASSLGPSGRWKETQYF.

This clone was found once. This rearrangement joins TRBV4-1 to TRBJ1-1, with D possibly being TRBD1 (5 bases). Trimming shortened V by 4 bases and J by 4 bases, and 13 bases separated the two germline ends. Germline CDR1 reads MGHRA; CDR2 reads YSYEKL. This CDR3 contains 14 residues. CDR3 bases: TGCGCCAGCAGCCGATCGGGGGGGGGCACTGAAGCTTTCTTT. Protein sequence: CASSRSGGGTEAFF.

The chain employs TRBV6-6 and TRBJ2-7; 7 nucleotides agree with TRBD2. CDR1 is MNHNY, CDR2 SVGAGI, per germline (reference sequence). This CDR3 is 16 amino acids long. The V gene end was trimmed by 6 bases and the J gene end by 5 bases; junction bases not matched to a gene: 16. The DNA for the CDR3 is TGTGCCAGCAGGGGAGGGTCTAGCGAGTCACTCCACGAGCAGTACTTC. This encodes CASRGGSSESLHEQYF.

The chain has TRBV9 and TRBJ2-1; D call uncertain. Trimming cost V 3 bases and J 2 bases, with 6 bases left between them. CDR1 SGDLS and CDR2 YYNGEE come from the germline V gene. The CDR3 contains 13 residues. The CDR3 sequence is CASSGRTYNEQFF. The CDR3 DNA sequence: TGTGCCAGCAGCGGCAGGACCTACAATGAGCAGTTCTTC.

The chain combines TRBV5-6 with TRBJ1-1, with 8 positions matching TRBD1. CDR3 length equals 14 residues. Trimming removed 0 bases from V and 5 bases from J; junction bases left unmatched: 3. Per germline, CDR1 SGHDT and CDR2 YYEEEE. The CDR3 reads CASSLDTGGTEAFF. As DNA, the CDR3 is TGTGCCAGCAGCTTGGATACAGGGGGGACTGAAGCTTTCTTT.

The chain has TRBV6-2 or TRBV6-3 and TRBJ2-3; D perhaps matches TRBD2 (5 bases). The germline V gene has CDR1 MNHEY and CDR2 SVGEGT. The CDR3 is made up of 17 amino acids. Trimming shortened V by 6 bases and J by 0 bases, and 19 bases separated the two germline ends. The CDR3 DNA sequence: TGTGCCAGCAGCCCTCTGACCGTGGAGGCGAGCACAGATACGCAGTATTTT. It specifies CASSPLTVEASTDTQYF.

The chain employs TRBV9 and TRBJ2-3; tentative D call: TRBD2 (6 bases). The CDR3 is 15 residues long. V was shortened by 4 bases and J by 6 bases, with 18 bases between the two germline ends. CDR1 and CDR2 (germline): SGDLS, YYNGEE. In nucleotides, the CDR3 is TGTGCCAGCAGCTATGGACTACCTCGCGGGGATACGCAGTATTTT. Translating it yields CASSYGLPRGDTQYF.

This clone was seen once. The V call is TRBV28, the J call TRBJ1-4, with 10 positions matching TRBD1. The CDR3 is 12 residues long. The junction had 1 base not matched to a gene; V was cut back by 4 bases and J by 11 bases. Per the germline V gene, CDR1 is MDHEN and CDR2 is SYDVKM. The CDR3 reads CASSWTGGKLFF. For the CDR3, the DNA is TGTGCCAGCAGTTGGACAGGGGGGAAACTGTTTTTT.

This chain connects TRBV7-2 to TRBJ2-5; 7 bases map to TRBD1. This CDR3 has 15 amino acids. From germline, CDR1 is SGHTA and CDR2 FQGNSA. V trimming: 3 bases; J trimming: 7 bases; junction bases outside the gene matches: 11. CDR3 region: CASSFELGQMGTQYF. CDR3 in DNA: TGTGCCAGCAGCTTCGAGTTGGGACAGATGGGGACCCAGTACTTC.

V is TRBV19 and J is TRBJ2-1; D may be TRBD1 (6 bases). Germline CDR1 LNHDA, CDR2 SQIVND (reference sequence). The CDR3 is 12 residues long. The germline V and J ends were trimmed by 2 bases and 9 bases, with 8 bases remaining between them. The CDR3 DNA reads TGTGCCAGTAGTATAACAGGGACTGAGCAGTTCTTC. Protein: CASSITGTEQFF.

V gene TRBV30 combines with J gene TRBJ2-1; D perhaps matches TRBD2 (6 bases). Per the germline V gene, CDR1 is GTSNPN and CDR2 is SVGIG (reference sequence). V shed 3 bases and J shed 7 bases, with 22 bases lying between them. CDR3 size: 16 residues. CDR3 sequence (DNA): TGTGCCTGGAGCCCTCATAGCGGTATTAGAAGAAATGAGCAGTTCTTC. Translated, it gives CAWSPHSGIRRNEQFF.

The chain is built from TRBV5-4 and TRBJ2-7; 7 positions match TRBD2. The V gene end was trimmed by 4 bases and the J gene end by 0 bases; junction bases not matched to a gene: 10. CDR1 and CDR2 from the germline V gene are SGHNT and YYREEE (reference sequence). The CDR3 spans 16 residues. CDR3: CASSLRGRASSYEQYF. The CDR3 region has the DNA TGTGCCAGCAGCCTTCGAGGGAGGGCCAGCTCCTACGAGCAGTACTTC.

This sequence joins TRBV28 and TRBJ2-1; possible D gene TRBD1, 7 bases. The CDR3 length is 14 residues. V was trimmed by 7 bases and J by 5 bases, leaving 15 bases between them. Germline CDR1 MDHEN, CDR2 SYDVKM. Here the CDR3 DNA reads TGTGCCAGCAACCTCCAGGGGGGCAACAATGAGCAGTTCTTC. Translation: CASNLQGGNNEQFF.

This clone has more than one count but fewer than ten. The chain has TRBV10-1 and TRBJ2-1, with D tentatively TRBD2 (7 bases). V dropped 0 bases and J dropped 12 bases, with 12 bases sitting between them. The CDR3 runs 13 residues. From germline, CDR1 is WNHNN and CDR2 SYGVQD (reference sequence). CDR3 nucleotides: TGCGCCAGCAGTGAGTCGAACAGGGAGGGGCAGTTCTTC. Its protein product is CASSESNREGQFF.

The genes are TRBV5-5 and TRBJ1-5, with D perhaps TRBD1 (6 bases). V lost 0 bases to trimming and J lost 3 bases, with 10 bases between them. CDR1 is SGHKS, CDR2 YYEKEE, per germline (reference sequence). The CDR3 is 15 residues long. CDR3 loop: CASSLVTGYNQPQHF. Here the CDR3 DNA reads TGTGCCAGCAGCTTGGTAACAGGGTACAATCAGCCCCAGCATTTT.

The CDR3 here is CASSPLRTGTNTEAFF. The CDR3 DNA sequence: TGTGCCAGCTCACCTCTGAGGACAGGGACGAACACTGAAGCTTTCTTT. The chain has TRBV18 and TRBJ1-1, with 8 bases aligning to TRBD1. V gave up 3 bases and J gave up 1 base; unmatched junction bases: 7. This CDR3 contains 16 residues. Germline V CDR1 and CDR2: KGHSH, LQKENI.

The chain is built from TRBV7-9 and TRBJ2-2; TRBD1 matches at 10 bases. The CDR3 runs 16 residues. The V gene end was trimmed by 1 base and the J gene end by 2 bases; junction bases not matched to a gene: 1. CDR1 and CDR2 (germline): SEHNR, FQNEAQ (reference sequence). The CDR3 sequence is CASSLGDRGNTGELFF. In DNA form, the CDR3 reads TGTGCCAGCAGCTTAGGGGACAGGGGAAACACCGGGGAGCTGTTTTTT.

The chain has TRBV10-3 and TRBJ1-1; no firm D call. V lost 10 bases and J 1 base, leaving 13 bases between the germline ends. CDR3 size: 13 residues. In germline, CDR1 is ENHRY, CDR2 SYGVKD. The CDR3 spells CATGPGANTEAFF. The CDR3 DNA follows: TGTGCCACAGGACCGGGAGCGAACACTGAAGCTTTCTTT.

This chain uses TRBV12-3 or TRBV12-4 with TRBJ1-2; 10 nucleotides agree with TRBD1. V lost 5 bases, J lost 8 bases, and 5 bases stayed unmatched. The CDR3 totals 13 residues. The DNA of the CDR3 is TGTGCCAGCAGTACCGGGACAGGGGCCGGCTACACCTTC. Translation: CASSTGTGAGYTF.

This chain joins TRBV28 and TRBJ2-7; possibly TRBD1 for D (7 bases). V was clipped by 6 bases and J by 3 bases, with 12 bases between them. CDR1 and CDR2 (germline): MDHEN, SYDVKM. CDR3 size: 13 residues. CDR3 in DNA: TGTGCCAGCAGGCAGGGGGGAGACTACGAGCAGTACTTC. This codes for CASRQGGDYEQYF.

A single count supports this clone. CDR3 protein: CASRDRASYEQYF. Written as DNA, the CDR3 is TGTGCCAGTCGGGACAGGGCCTCCTACGAGCAGTACTTC. V gene TRBV27 combines with J gene TRBJ2-7; TRBD1 aligns across 9 bases. The CDR3 loop spans 13 amino acids. Germline CDR1 MNHEY, CDR2 SMNVEV (reference sequence). V shed 9 bases and J 0 bases; nucleotides not matched to a gene: 3.

The rearrangement links TRBV2 to TRBJ1-6; 7 positions match TRBD1. The CDR3 totals 18 residues. V shed 0 bases and J 11 bases; nucleotides not matched to a gene: 16. The V gene's germline CDR1 is SNHLY and CDR2 FYNNEI. The CDR3 nucleotides read TGTGCCAGCAGTGAAGCGTTTAGGACAGGCAACCTATTTCCACCCCTCCACTTT. This translates into CASSEAFRTGNLFPPLHF.

As regards this clone: The same CDR3 can be traced to other DNA sequences in this sample. J is TRBJ2-5 and V is TRBV18; weak D call: TRBD2 (6 bases). The ends were cut back, 3 bases at V and 4 bases at J, with 9 bases in the middle. This CDR3 region has 13 residues. The germline gives CDR1 KGHSH, CDR2 LQKENI. CDR3 coding DNA: TGTGCCAGCTCACCGCAGGGAGGAGAGACCCAGTACTTC. As protein: CASSPQGGETQYF.

V gene TRBV14 combines with J gene TRBJ2-7, with 12 positions matching TRBD2. This CDR3 has 15 amino acids. Unmatched junction bases numbered 3, after V lost 2 bases and J lost 4 bases. Per the germline V gene, CDR1 is SGHDN and CDR2 is FVKESK. The CDR3 loop reads CASSQRLAGEYEQYF. In DNA, the CDR3 is TGTGCCAGCAGCCAACGACTAGCGGGAGAATACGAGCAGTACTTC.

This clone was found once. V gene TRBV19 combines with J gene TRBJ2-7, with 8 bases that match TRBD1. Germline assignment: CDR1 LNHDA and CDR2 SQIVND (reference sequence). The CDR3 extends over 15 amino acids. V gave up 3 bases and J gave up 3 bases; unmatched junction bases: 7. CDR3 region: CASSIGTGRDYEQYF. CDR3 bases: TGTGCCAGTAGTATCGGGACAGGTAGAGACTACGAGCAGTACTTC.